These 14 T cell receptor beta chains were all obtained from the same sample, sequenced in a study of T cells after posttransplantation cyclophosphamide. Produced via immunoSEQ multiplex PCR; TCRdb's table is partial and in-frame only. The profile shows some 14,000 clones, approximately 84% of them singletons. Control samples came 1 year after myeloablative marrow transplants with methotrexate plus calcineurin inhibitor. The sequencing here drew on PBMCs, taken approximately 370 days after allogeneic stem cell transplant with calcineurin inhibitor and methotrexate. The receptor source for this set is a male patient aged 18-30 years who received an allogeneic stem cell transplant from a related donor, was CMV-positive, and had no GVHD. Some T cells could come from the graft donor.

CDR3 protein: CASSRQGATNEKLFF. The CDR3 region has the DNA TGTGCCAGCAGTCGACAGGGCGCTACAAATGAAAAACTGTTTTTT. The chain uses TRBV7-2 and TRBJ1-4; 7 bases fit TRBD1. Losses at the gene ends were 6 bases for V and 5 bases for J; bases not matched to a gene: 9. The CDR3 sequence is 15 residues long. CDR1 and CDR2 (germline): SGHTA, FQGNSA.

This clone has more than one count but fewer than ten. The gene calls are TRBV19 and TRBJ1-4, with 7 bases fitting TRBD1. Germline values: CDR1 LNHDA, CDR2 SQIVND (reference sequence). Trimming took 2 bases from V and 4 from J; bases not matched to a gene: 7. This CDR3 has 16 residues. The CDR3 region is CASSITTGQYNEKLFF. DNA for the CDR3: TGTGCCAGTAGTATAACCACGGGACAGTATAATGAAAAACTGTTTTTT.

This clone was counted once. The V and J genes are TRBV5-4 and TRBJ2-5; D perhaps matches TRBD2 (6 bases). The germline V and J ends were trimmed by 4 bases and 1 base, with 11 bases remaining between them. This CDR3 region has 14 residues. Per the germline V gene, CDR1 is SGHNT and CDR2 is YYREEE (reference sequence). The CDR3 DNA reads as TGTGCCAGCAGCCTCGGAGGGGTCCAAGAGACCCAGTACTTC. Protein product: CASSLGGVQETQYF.

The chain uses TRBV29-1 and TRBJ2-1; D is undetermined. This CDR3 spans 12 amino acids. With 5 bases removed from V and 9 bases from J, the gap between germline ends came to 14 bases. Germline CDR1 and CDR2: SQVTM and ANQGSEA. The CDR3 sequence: CSVTVASSEQFF. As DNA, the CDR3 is TGCAGCGTTACAGTTGCCTCCAGTGAGCAGTTCTTC.

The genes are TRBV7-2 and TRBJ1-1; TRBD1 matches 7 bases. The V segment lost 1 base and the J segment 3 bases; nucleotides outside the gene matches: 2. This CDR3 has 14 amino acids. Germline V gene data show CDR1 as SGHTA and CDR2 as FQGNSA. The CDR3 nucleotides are TGTGCCAGCAGCTTAGGACAGGGTTACACTGAAGCTTTCTTT. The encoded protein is CASSLGQGYTEAFF.

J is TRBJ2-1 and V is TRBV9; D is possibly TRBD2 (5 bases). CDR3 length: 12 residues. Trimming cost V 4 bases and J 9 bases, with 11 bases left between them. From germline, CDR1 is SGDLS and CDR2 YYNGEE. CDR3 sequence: CASSSSRGEQFF. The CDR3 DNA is TGTGCCAGCAGCTCGTCCCGGGGTGAGCAGTTCTTC. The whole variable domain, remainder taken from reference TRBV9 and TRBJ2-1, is DSGVTQTPKHLITATGQRVTLRCSPRSGDLSVYWYQQSLDQGLQFLIQYYNGEERAKGNILERFSAQQFPDLHSELNLSSLELGDSALYFCASSSSRGEQFFGPGTRLTVL.

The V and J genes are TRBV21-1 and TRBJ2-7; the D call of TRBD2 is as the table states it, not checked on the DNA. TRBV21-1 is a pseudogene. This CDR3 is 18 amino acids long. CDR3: CASSLQGRLAGSPPEQYF. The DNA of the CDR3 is TGTGCCAGCAGCTTGCAGGGAAGACTAGCGGGATCCCCTCCCGAGCAGTACTTC.

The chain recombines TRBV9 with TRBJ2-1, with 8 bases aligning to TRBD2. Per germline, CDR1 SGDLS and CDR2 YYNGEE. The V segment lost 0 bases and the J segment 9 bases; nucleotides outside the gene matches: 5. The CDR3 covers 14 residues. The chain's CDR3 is CASSVGSGISEQFF. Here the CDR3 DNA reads TGTGCCAGCAGCGTAGGTAGCGGGATCAGTGAGCAGTTCTTC.

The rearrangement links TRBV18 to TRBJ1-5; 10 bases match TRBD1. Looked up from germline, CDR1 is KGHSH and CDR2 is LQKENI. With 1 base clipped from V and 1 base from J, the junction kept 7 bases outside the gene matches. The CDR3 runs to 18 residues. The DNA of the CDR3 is TGTGCCAGCTCACCACAGAGACAGGGGGCGGGAAGCAATCAGCCCCAGCATTTT. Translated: CASSPQRQGAGSNQPQHF.

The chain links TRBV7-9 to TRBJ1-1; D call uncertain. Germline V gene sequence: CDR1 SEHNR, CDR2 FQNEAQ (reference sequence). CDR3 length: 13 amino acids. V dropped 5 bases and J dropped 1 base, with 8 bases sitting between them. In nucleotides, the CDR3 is TGTGCCAGCAGCGCCCCGGGGAACACTGAAGCTTTCTTT. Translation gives CASSAPGNTEAFF.

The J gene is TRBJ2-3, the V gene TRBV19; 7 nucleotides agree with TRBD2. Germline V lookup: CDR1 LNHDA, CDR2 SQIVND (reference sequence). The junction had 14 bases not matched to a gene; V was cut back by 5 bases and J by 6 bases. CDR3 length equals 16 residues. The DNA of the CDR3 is TGTGCCAGTAGTTCCCCGCAGCGACTGGGAGGGGATACGCAGTATTTT. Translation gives CASSSPQRLGGDTQYF. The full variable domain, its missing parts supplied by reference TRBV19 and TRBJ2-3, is DGGITQSPKYLFRKEGQNVTLSCEQNLNHDAMYWYRQDPGQGLRLIYYSQIVNDFQKGDIAEGYSVSREKKESFPLTVTSAQKNPTAFYLCASSSPQRLGGDTQYFGPGTRLTVL.

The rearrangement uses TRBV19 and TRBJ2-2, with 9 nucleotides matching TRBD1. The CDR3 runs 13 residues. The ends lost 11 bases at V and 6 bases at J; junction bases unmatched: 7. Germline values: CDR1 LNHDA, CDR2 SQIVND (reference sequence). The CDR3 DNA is TGTGCCGGAGGGACAGGGCGGTCCGGGGAGCTGTTTTTT. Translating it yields CAGGTGRSGELFF.

The CDR3 sequence is CASSLGRDYNEQFF. The CDR3 coding sequence is TGTGCCAGCTCACTCGGGAGGGACTACAATGAGCAGTTCTTC. J is TRBJ2-1 and V is TRBV18; 8 nucleotides line up with TRBD2. The CDR3 consists of 14 residues. From germline, CDR1 is KGHSH and CDR2 LQKENI. Trimming took 4 bases from V and 3 from J; bases not matched to a gene: 2.

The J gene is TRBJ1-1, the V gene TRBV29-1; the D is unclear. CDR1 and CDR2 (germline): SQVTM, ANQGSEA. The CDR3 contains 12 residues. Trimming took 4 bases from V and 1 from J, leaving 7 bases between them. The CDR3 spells CSVGQANTEAFF. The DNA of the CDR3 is TGCAGCGTTGGCCAGGCGAACACTGAAGCTTTCTTT.